The 27 T cell receptor beta chains in this list originate from one sample, sequenced in a study of shared clonotypes between healthy human individuals. Only in-frame clones appear in the TCRdb table, and some are missing; sequencing was by immunoSEQ multiplex PCR. The table has more than 2,000,000 clones, roughly 93% seen once. Sequences were obtained from naive CD4+ T cells from PBMCs. Subset of the sample: CD45RA+ positively selected. These receptors were obtained from a man aged 18 to 29 in good health. Some clones in this sample may be carry-over from other donors' samples.

The chain has TRBV5-1 and TRBJ2-5; no reliable D call. Between the trimmed V and J ends, which lost 4 bases and 2 bases, there was a span of 12 bases. Germline V gene lookup returns CDR1 SGHRS and CDR2 YFSETQ. The CDR3 is made up of 14 amino acids. DNA of the CDR3: TGCGCCAGCAGCCCCAGGTCTAGGCAAGAGACCCAGTACTTC. This codes for CASSPRSRQETQYF.

V usage is TRBV7-9 and J usage is TRBJ1-2; tentatively, D is TRBD1 (6 bases). The V gene's germline CDR1 is SEHNR and CDR2 FQNEAQ (reference sequence). V was pared by 4 bases and J by 4 bases, with 19 bases between. The CDR3 has 16 amino acids. Here the CDR3 reads CASSYSSHDRPYGYTF. CDR3 bases: TGTGCCAGCAGCTACAGCTCACACGACAGGCCCTATGGCTACACCTTC.

This clone is a singleton in its sample. The gene calls are TRBV2 and TRBJ1-4, with D possibly matching TRBD1 (5 bases). CDR3 length equals 12 residues. V was shortened by 7 bases and J by 7 bases, with 10 bases between the two germline ends. The V gene's germline CDR1 is SNHLY and CDR2 FYNNEI. The chain's CDR3 is CASKATAEKLFF. The CDR3 nucleotides read TGTGCCAGCAAGGCGACAGCTGAAAAACTGTTTTTT.

V is TRBV2 and J is TRBJ1-2; a weak D match, TRBD1 (6 bases). The CDR3 covers 14 residues. CDR1 is SNHLY and CDR2 is FYNNEI in the germline V gene. The germline V and J ends were trimmed by 5 bases and 7 bases, with 17 bases remaining between them. CDR3 sequence (DNA): TGTGCCAGCAGTTCGGAGGGGGGCGCGAGTGGCTACACCTTC. Translation gives CASSSEGGASGYTF.

V is TRBV5-1 and J is TRBJ2-7, with 7 bases that match TRBD2. The CDR3 runs 14 residues. Germline V gene lookup returns CDR1 SGHRS and CDR2 YFSETQ. V trimming: 3 bases; J trimming: 7 bases; junction bases outside the gene matches: 10. The CDR3 here is CASSYGLELGEQYF. CDR3 bases: TGCGCCAGCAGCTACGGACTAGAGTTGGGGGAGCAGTACTTC.

V and J are TRBV7-3 and TRBJ2-3; 10 nucleotides align to TRBD1. Trimming cost V 1 base and J 5 bases; bases outside gene matches: 12. This CDR3 comprises 18 residues. Germline CDR1 and CDR2: SGHTA and FQGTGA. CDR3 sequence: CASSLMGTGDPQLDTQYF. Here the CDR3 DNA reads TGTGCCAGCAGCTTAATGGGGACAGGGGACCCTCAGCTAGATACGCAGTATTTT.

The genes are TRBV7-3 and TRBJ2-3, with 8 bases identical to TRBD2. This CDR3 has 15 residues. From germline, CDR1 is SGHTA and CDR2 FQGTGA. The V and J ends lost 5 bases and 5 bases, in that order; junction bases with no gene match: 9. CDR3 nucleotide sequence: TGTGCCAGCAGCCAAAGCGGGAGCAATGTAGATACGCAGTATTTT. Translated, it gives CASSQSGSNVDTQYF.

The rearrangement uses TRBV7-9 and TRBJ2-5, with 7 bases that match TRBD2. V gave up 8 bases and J gave up 1 base; unmatched junction bases: 1. The CDR3 loop spans 12 amino acids. Germline CDR1 reads SEHNR; CDR2 reads FQNEAQ (reference sequence). CDR3 DNA: TGTGCCAGCGGGAGGGCCCAAGAGACCCAGTACTTC. Its translation: CASGRAQETQYF.

The chain carries TRBV9 and TRBJ2-2, with TRBD2 matching over 11 bases. J was trimmed by 9 bases and V by 4 bases; bases with no gene match: 11. The CDR3 contains 16 residues. CDR1 SGDLS and CDR2 YYNGEE come from the germline V gene. The CDR3 coding sequence is TGTGCCAGCAGCCCAGAGGTAGCGGGAGGGCCTCGGGAGCTGTTTTTT. Its protein is CASSPEVAGGPRELFF.

As regards this clone: Other DNA sequences within the sample encode an identical CDR3. The CDR3, as DNA: TGTGCCAGCAGCTTAGGTGACTATGGCTACACCTTC. This codes for CASSLGDYGYTF. V gene TRBV7-9 combines with J gene TRBJ1-2, with D unresolved. Germline V gene sequence: CDR1 SEHNR, CDR2 FQNEAQ (reference sequence). The CDR3 consists of 12 residues. The V gene lost 1 base and the J gene lost 3 bases, with 3 bases spanning the gap.

This clone was found once. Other DNA sequences in this specimen translate into the identical CDR3. The CDR3 DNA sequence: TGTGCCAGCAGCCCTGTCGGGGGCATGAACACTGAAGCTTTCTTT. Translated, it gives CASSPVGGMNTEAFF. This chain uses TRBV7-8 with TRBJ1-1; weak D call: TRBD1 (6 bases). Germline V gene data show CDR1 as SGHVS and CDR2 as FQNEAQ. The CDR3 runs 15 residues. Trimming shortened V by 5 bases and J by 0 bases, and 13 bases separated the two germline ends.

The chain couples TRBV18 to TRBJ2-2, with D unclear. The V gene's germline CDR1 is KGHSH and CDR2 LQKENI. The CDR3 sequence is 16 residues long. Trimming took off 0 bases at V and 0 bases at J, with 8 bases between the two ends. The CDR3 DNA reads TGTGCCAGCTCACCACCGGACGGCACGAACACCGGGGAGCTGTTTTTT. Translation: CASSPPDGTNTGELFF.

The genes are TRBV6-5 and TRBJ2-7, with 10 bases lining up with TRBD1. The CDR3 has 16 amino acids. CDR1 and CDR2 (germline): MNHEY, SVGAGI. With 4 bases clipped from V and 1 base from J, the junction kept 7 bases outside the gene matches. This chain's CDR3 is CASSSTGQGISYEQYF. In nucleotides, the CDR3 is TGTGCCAGCAGTTCGACGGGACAGGGGATTTCCTACGAGCAGTACTTC.

The J gene is TRBJ2-3, the V gene TRBV28, with TRBD2 identical over 7 bases. Looked up from germline, CDR1 is MDHEN and CDR2 is SYDVKM. There are 16 residues in the CDR3. The junction had 9 bases not matched to a gene; V was cut back by 6 bases and J by 0 bases. CDR3 bases: TGTGCCAGCAGCACGTCAAGGCGGGGGAGCACAGATACGCAGTATTTT. The encoded protein is CASSTSRRGSTDTQYF.

The chain is built from TRBV29-1 and TRBJ2-1, with a possible D match to TRBD2 (6 bases). Germline CDR1 is SQVTM and CDR2 is ANQGSEA. The CDR3 totals 17 residues. V lost 3 bases, J lost 3 bases, and 21 bases lay in between. The CDR3 region has the DNA TGCAGCGTTGAGCTAAAGGGACGGGGGAGTTACTACAATGAGCAGTTCTTC. This encodes CSVELKGRGSYYNEQFF.

This sequence joins TRBV7-6 and TRBJ2-7; D might be TRBD1 (6 bases). The germline gives CDR1 SGHVS, CDR2 FNYEAQ. V shed 4 bases and J shed 6 bases, with 13 bases lying between them. This CDR3 contains 13 residues. This CDR3 is CASSWTVWGEQYF. In DNA, the CDR3 is TGTGCCAGCAGCTGGACAGTGTGGGGCGAGCAGTACTTC.

V usage is TRBV15 and J usage is TRBJ1-1; D might be TRBD1 (5 bases). Germline V gene data show CDR1 as LNHNV and CDR2 as YYDKDF (reference sequence). This CDR3 has 16 amino acids. Between the trimmed V and J ends, which lost 0 bases and 1 base, there was a span of 12 bases. CDR3 amino acids: CATSRDRTGGNTEAFF. The CDR3, as DNA: TGTGCCACCAGCAGAGATCGCACAGGTGGGAACACTGAAGCTTTCTTT.

The chain carries TRBV7-9 and TRBJ2-7; D might be TRBD2 (6 bases). The CDR3 loop spans 12 amino acids. Germline lookup yields CDR1 SEHNR and CDR2 FQNEAQ (reference sequence). V gave up 2 bases and J gave up 5 bases, with 7 bases separating them. CDR3 in DNA: TGTGCCAGCAGCTTATGGGGGGACGAGCAGTACTTC. Translating gives CASSLWGDEQYF.

The chain links TRBV6-5 to TRBJ1-2, with D unclear. The germline CDR1 and CDR2 sequences are MNHEY and SVGAGI. The V gene lost 2 bases and the J gene lost 4 bases, with 11 bases spanning the gap. CDR3 length: 14 residues. CDR3 coding DNA: TGTGCCAGCAGTTACGCCGACACACTCTATGGCTACACCTTC. This sequence encodes CASSYADTLYGYTF.

The V and J genes are TRBV27 and TRBJ1-5, with D uncertain. Germline CDR1 and CDR2: MNHEY and SMNVEV (reference sequence). The length of the CDR3 is 14 residues. Trimming removed 0 bases at V and 4 bases at J, with 7 bases between. CDR3 in amino acids: CASSLSRRNQPQHF. The CDR3 DNA is TGTGCCAGCAGTTTATCGAGGCGAAATCAGCCCCAGCATTTT.

The gene calls are TRBV14 and TRBJ1-2; D call uncertain. The CDR3 is made up of 12 amino acids. Germline assignment: CDR1 SGHDN and CDR2 FVKESK. Trimming took 0 bases from V and 11 from J, leaving 10 bases between them. The CDR3 sequence: CASSQDGPKYTF. CDR3 sequence (DNA): TGTGCCAGCAGCCAAGATGGTCCGAAATACACCTTC.

The chain links TRBV7-2 to TRBJ2-5; 13 nucleotides align to TRBD2. The CDR3 is 17 residues long. The germline gives CDR1 SGHTA, CDR2 FQGNSA. With 1 base clipped from V and 4 bases from J, the junction kept 6 bases outside the gene matches. Here the CDR3 reads CASSLEGLAGVGETQYF. The CDR3 DNA is TGTGCCAGCAGCTTAGAAGGACTAGCGGGAGTAGGAGAGACCCAGTACTTC.

Turning to this clone: This specimen includes other DNA sequences encoding the same CDR3. The chain has TRBV7-9 and TRBJ2-5; D could derive from TRBD1 or TRBD2 (5 bases each). CDR1 is SEHNR and CDR2 is FQNEAQ in the germline V gene (reference sequence). The CDR3 length is 13 residues. Trimming took 0 bases from V and 4 from J, leaving 6 bases between them. This CDR3 reads CASSLAGRETQYF. CDR3 DNA: TGTGCCAGCAGCTTAGCGGGACGAGAGACCCAGTACTTC.

This clone is a singleton in its sample. This sequence joins TRBV5-6 and TRBJ1-2; D gene unclear. Trimming stripped 4 bases from V and 0 bases from J, with 10 bases between. The germline gives CDR1 SGHDT, CDR2 YYEEEE. This CDR3 has 14 amino acids. DNA for the CDR3: TGTGCCAGCAGCCCAATCAAGGCTAACTATGGCTACACCTTC. Its protein is CASSPIKANYGYTF.

This chain uses TRBV29-1 with TRBJ1-4; TRBD1 might be the D (6 bases). Trimming shortened V by 7 bases and J by 7 bases, and 16 bases separated the two germline ends. Germline lookup yields CDR1 SQVTM and CDR2 ANQGSEA. The length of the CDR3 is 13 residues. CDR3 nucleotide sequence: TGCAGCGCCCAAAGGGGGGCGGGTGAAAAACTGTTTTTT. Its protein is CSAQRGAGEKLFF.

Points on this clone: Other DNA variants within this sample encode the same CDR3. V gene TRBV7-8 combines with J gene TRBJ2-7; 10 bases map to TRBD1. The CDR3 contains 13 residues. V lost 5 bases to trimming and J lost 4 bases; unmatched junction nucleotides: 2. Germline assignment: CDR1 SGHVS and CDR2 FQNEAQ. DNA of the CDR3: TGTGCCAGCAGCAGGACAGGGGGATACGAGCAGTACTTC. This sequence encodes CASSRTGGYEQYF.

V and J are TRBV29-1 and TRBJ2-1; 7 bases match TRBD2. The germline V gene encodes CDR1 SQVTM and CDR2 ANQGSEA. CDR3 size: 18 residues. Losses at the gene ends were 3 bases for V and 5 bases for J; bases not matched to a gene: 19. CDR3 nucleotide sequence: TGCAGCGTTGAGCTCCTTGGCGGGGGAGGATGGGTTAACAATGAGCAGTTCTTC. The encoded protein is CSVELLGGGGWVNNEQFF.